This paragraph reports one TCR beta chain. Its target is unknown. This entry is derived from a study of graft-versus-host responses after intestinal transplantation. Overall study: Transplant recipients had multivisceral, liver-intestinal, or isolated intestinal grafts. Study outcomes and limitations: Among recipient marrow samples, GvH clones were found; some appeared first in ileum or blood. Circulating GvH clone levels at their peak were associated with HvG declines (early post-transplant).

TCRdb's table, derived via immunoSEQ multiplex PCR, lists solely in-frame clones and lacks some. The table includes about 85,000 clones, roughly four fifths detected once. V lost 0 bases and J 5 bases, leaving 20 bases between the germline ends. Germline V gene data show CDR1 as SGDLS and CDR2 as YYNGEE. This CDR3 has 18 amino acids. The clonotype comes from a human donor who received an intestinal transplant. The chain combines TRBV9 with TRBJ2-2; the D gene could be TRBD1 or TRBD2 (5 bases each). The starting material was unstimulated CD8+ T cells sorted from spleen or lymph node cells, obtained before intestinal transplant. The CDR3 region is CASSVEGLTVGVTGELFF. For the CDR3, the DNA is TGTGCCAGCAGCGTAGAAGGGCTTACCGTGGGGGTGACCGGGGAGCTGTTTTTT.